This T cell receptor (beta chain) came from a study of shared clonotypes between healthy human individuals. As regards this clone: What it recognizes is unknown.

Study observations and caveats: Some clonotypes were shared by all four sorted-subset donors, while others were not shared. The non-shared ones had lower generation probabilities than the shared ones.

Deep was the level at which the assay was run. Using immunoSEQ multiplex PCR, the repertoire was profiled, and TCRdb retains in-frame clones only, with some absent. The profile shows 2 million to 3 million clones, 93% of them singletons. The CDR3 sequence is 16 residues long. The J segment lost 5 bases and the V segment lost 3 bases, leaving 7 bases of the junction unmatched. Germline CDR1 and CDR2: KGHSH and LQKENI. The source material was naive CD4+ T cells from PBMCs. Noted subset: CD45RA+ positively selected. The genes are TRBV18 and TRBJ2-2; TRBD2 matches 9 bases. This TCR was sampled from a man aged 18 to 30 in good health. Some clones in this sample may be carry-over from other donors' samples. The CDR3 nucleotides are TGTGCCAGCTCACCCCAAAGGACTAGCGTTACCGGGGAGCTGTTTTTT. This codes for CASSPQRTSVTGELFF.